Below, one T cell receptor beta chain is given with its context. With 6 bases clipped from V and 7 bases from J, the junction kept 12 bases outside the gene matches. This CDR3 has 15 amino acids. Looked up from germline, CDR1 is MNHEY and CDR2 is SMNVEV (reference sequence). This sample stems from a study of blood T cell repertoires in COVID-19. Overall study context: COVID-19 samples collected from the United States, Italy and Spain covered acute and convalescent phases.

Repertoires were generated with immunoSEQ multiplex PCR, while TCRdb's copy carries only in-frame clones and drops some. The sample yields 160,000 or so clones, 89% seen once. The clonotype was recovered from a man in his sixties with acute or convalescent COVID-19. The material sequenced was peripheral blood. The chain recombines TRBV27 with TRBJ2-1; 7 nucleotides line up with TRBD1. CDR3 protein: CASRQLGQGVNEQFF. DNA for the CDR3: TGTGCCAGCAGGCAACTGGGCCAGGGGGTAAATGAGCAGTTCTTC.